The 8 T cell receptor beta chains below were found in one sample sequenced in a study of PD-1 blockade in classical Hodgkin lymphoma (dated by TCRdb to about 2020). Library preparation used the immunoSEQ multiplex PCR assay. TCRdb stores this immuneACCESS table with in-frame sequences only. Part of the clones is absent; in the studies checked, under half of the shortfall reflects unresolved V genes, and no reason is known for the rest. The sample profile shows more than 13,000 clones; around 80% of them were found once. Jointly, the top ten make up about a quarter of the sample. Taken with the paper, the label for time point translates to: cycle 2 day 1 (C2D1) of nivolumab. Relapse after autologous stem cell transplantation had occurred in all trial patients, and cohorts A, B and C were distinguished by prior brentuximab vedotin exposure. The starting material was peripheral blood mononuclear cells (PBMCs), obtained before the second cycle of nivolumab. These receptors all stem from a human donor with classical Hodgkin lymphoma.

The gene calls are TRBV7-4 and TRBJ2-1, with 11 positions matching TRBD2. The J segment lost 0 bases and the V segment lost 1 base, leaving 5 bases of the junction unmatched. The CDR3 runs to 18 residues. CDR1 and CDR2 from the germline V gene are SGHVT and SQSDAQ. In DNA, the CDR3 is TGTGCCAGCAGCTTAGTTAGCGGGGGGGCCAGCTCCTACAATGAGCAGTTCTTC. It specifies CASSLVSGGASSYNEQFF.

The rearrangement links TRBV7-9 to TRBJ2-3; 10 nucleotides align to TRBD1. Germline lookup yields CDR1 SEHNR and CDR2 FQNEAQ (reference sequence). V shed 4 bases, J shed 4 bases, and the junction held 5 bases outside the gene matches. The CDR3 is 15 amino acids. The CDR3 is CASSSGTGVADTQYF. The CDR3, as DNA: TGTGCCAGCAGCTCCGGGACAGGGGTCGCAGATACGCAGTATTTT.

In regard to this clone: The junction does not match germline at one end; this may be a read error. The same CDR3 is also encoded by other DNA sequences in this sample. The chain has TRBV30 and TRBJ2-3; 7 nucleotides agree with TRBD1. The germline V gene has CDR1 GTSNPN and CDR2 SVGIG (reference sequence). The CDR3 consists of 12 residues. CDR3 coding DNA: TGTGCCTGGGGGACAGCCACAGATACGCAGTACTTT. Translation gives CAWGTATDTQYF.

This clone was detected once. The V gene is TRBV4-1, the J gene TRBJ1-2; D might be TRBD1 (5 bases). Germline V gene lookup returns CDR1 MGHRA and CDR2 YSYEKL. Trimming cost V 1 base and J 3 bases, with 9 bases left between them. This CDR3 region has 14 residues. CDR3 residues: CASSQVFRDYGYTF. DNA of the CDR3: TGCGCCAGCAGCCAAGTTTTCAGGGACTATGGCTACACCTTC.

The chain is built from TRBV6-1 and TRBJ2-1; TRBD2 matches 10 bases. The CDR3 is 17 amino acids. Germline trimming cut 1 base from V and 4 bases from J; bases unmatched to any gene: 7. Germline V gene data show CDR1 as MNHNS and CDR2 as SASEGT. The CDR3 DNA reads TGTGCCAGCAGTGAAGGTCTAGCGGGAGCCAAGTACAATGAGCAGTTCTTC. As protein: CASSEGLAGAKYNEQFF.

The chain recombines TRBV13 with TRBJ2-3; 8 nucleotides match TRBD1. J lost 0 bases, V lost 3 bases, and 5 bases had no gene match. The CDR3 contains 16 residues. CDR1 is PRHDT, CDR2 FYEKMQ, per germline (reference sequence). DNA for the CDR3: TGTGCCAGCAGCTTCCTCAGGGGGCTGAGCACAGATACGCAGTATTTT. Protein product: CASSFLRGLSTDTQYF. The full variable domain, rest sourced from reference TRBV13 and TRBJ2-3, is AAGVIQSPRHLIKEKRETATLKCYPIPRHDTVYWYQQGPGQDPQFLISFYEKMQSDKGSIPDRFSAQQFSDYHSELNMSSLELGDSALYFCASSFLRGLSTDTQYFGPGTRLTVL.

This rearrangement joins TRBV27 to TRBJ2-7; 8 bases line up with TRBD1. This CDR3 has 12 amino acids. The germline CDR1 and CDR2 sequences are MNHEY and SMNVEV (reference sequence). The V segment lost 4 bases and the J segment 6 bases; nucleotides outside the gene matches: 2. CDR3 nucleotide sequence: TGTGCCAGCAGTTATACAGGGGGCGAGCAGTACTTC. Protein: CASSYTGGEQYF.

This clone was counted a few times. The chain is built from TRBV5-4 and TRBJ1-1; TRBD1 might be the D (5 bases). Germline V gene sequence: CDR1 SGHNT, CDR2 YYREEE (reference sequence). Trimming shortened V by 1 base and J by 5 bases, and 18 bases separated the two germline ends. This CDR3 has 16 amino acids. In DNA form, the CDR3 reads TGTGCCAGCAGCTTGTCCGGCTCCATGGGGGTTACTGAAGCTTTCTTT. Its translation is CASSLSGSMGVTEAFF.